These T cell receptor beta chains were read from a single sample in a study of blood T cell repertoires in COVID-19. Some clones are missing from TCRdb's copy, which holds only in-frame ones; the method was immunoSEQ multiplex PCR. The data hold 400,000 or so clones, with 70% to 90% observed a single time. Sequenced material: peripheral blood. These receptors originate from a human donor in a cohort sampled during active COVID-19. Both conserved end residues are part of each CDR3. Fields, in order: V gene, CDR3 length, D gene, J gene, clone size, CDR3 DNA, CDR3 protein. D genes are given only for firm matches. Clone size, where shown, is once, few, many, or a class for clones that have expanded.

v_call: TRBV6-5
cdr3_length: 14
d_call: TRBD2
j_call: TRBJ2-1
clone_size: -
cdr3_nt: TGTGCCAGCAGAACTAGCGGGAGTCGCAATGAGCAGTTCTTC
cdr3_aa: CASRTSGSRNEQFF

v_call: TRBV7-9
cdr3_length: 17
d_call: -
j_call: TRBJ1-6
clone_size: -
cdr3_nt: TGTGCCAGCAGCCCCTCTCTCGGAGCAGGGATTAATTCACCCCTCCACTTT
cdr3_aa: CASSPSLGAGINSPLHF

v_call: TRBV5-5
cdr3_length: 11
d_call: -
j_call: TRBJ1-4
clone_size: -
cdr3_nt: TGTGCCAGCAGCTATGAGGAAAAACTGTTTTTT
cdr3_aa: CASSYEEKLFF

v_call: TRBV27
cdr3_length: 13
d_call: TRBD2
j_call: TRBJ2-7
clone_size: -
cdr3_nt: TGTGCCAGCATGGGGGAGGGGAGCTACGAGCAGTACTTC
cdr3_aa: CASMGEGSYEQYF

v_call: TRBV28
cdr3_length: 14
d_call: -
j_call: TRBJ2-3
clone_size: -
cdr3_nt: TGTGCCAGCAGTTTATTATTCAGGGGTGATACGCAGTATTTT
cdr3_aa: CASSLLFRGDTQYF

v_call: TRBV4-2
cdr3_length: 17
d_call: TRBD2
j_call: TRBJ2-1
clone_size: -
cdr3_nt: TGTGCCAGCAGCCAAGAAGTGAGGCTAGCGGTTTACAATGAGCAGTTCTTC
cdr3_aa: CASSQEVRLAVYNEQFF

v_call: TRBV20-1
cdr3_length: 13
d_call: -
j_call: TRBJ2-5
clone_size: -
cdr3_nt: TGCAGTGCTAGTCCGGGGGAAGAAGAGACCCAGTACTTC
cdr3_aa: CSASPGEEETQYF

v_call: TRBV5-8
cdr3_length: 14
d_call: -
j_call: TRBJ1-4
clone_size: -
cdr3_nt: TGTGCCAGCAGCTTGGCCTTTTCTAATGAAAAACTGTTTTTT
cdr3_aa: CASSLAFSNEKLFF

v_call: TRBV7-2
cdr3_length: 16
d_call: TRBD1
j_call: TRBJ1-1
clone_size: -
cdr3_nt: TGTGCCAGCAGCTTATTTGTCGGGACAGTGAACACTGAAGCTTTCTTT
cdr3_aa: CASSLFVGTVNTEAFF

v_call: TRBV3-1/TRBV3-2
cdr3_length: 15
d_call: -
j_call: TRBJ2-6
clone_size: -
cdr3_nt: TGTGCCAGCAGCCAAGATAACTCTGGGGCCAACGTCCTGACTTTC
cdr3_aa: CASSQDNSGANVLTF

v_call: TRBV5-1
cdr3_length: 16
d_call: -
j_call: TRBJ1-1
clone_size: -
cdr3_nt: TGCGCCAGCAGCTTGGTTCAGGGGAGAGGGAACACTGAAGCTTTCTTT
cdr3_aa: CASSLVQGRGNTEAFF

v_call: TRBV18
cdr3_length: 14
d_call: TRBD2
j_call: TRBJ2-7
clone_size: -
cdr3_nt: TGTGCCAGCTCACCAGTCGCGGGAGATTCCGAGCAGTACTTC
cdr3_aa: CASSPVAGDSEQYF

v_call: TRBV6-5
cdr3_length: 12
d_call: -
j_call: TRBJ1-2
clone_size: -
cdr3_nt: TGTGCCAGCACCAGAGGAGGGAGAGGCTACACCTTC
cdr3_aa: CASTRGGRGYTF

v_call: TRBV11-1
cdr3_length: 14
d_call: TRBD1
j_call: TRBJ2-3
clone_size: -
cdr3_nt: TGTGCCAGCAGGGGACAGGGGAACACAGATACGCAGTATTTT
cdr3_aa: CASRGQGNTDTQYF

v_call: TRBV6-5
cdr3_length: 14
d_call: TRBD1
j_call: TRBJ1-5
clone_size: -
cdr3_nt: TGTGCCAGCAGCGGACAGGGGGCAAGGCAGCCCCAGCATTTT
cdr3_aa: CASSGQGARQPQHF

v_call: TRBV5-4
cdr3_length: 16
d_call: TRBD1
j_call: TRBJ1-4
clone_size: -
cdr3_nt: TGTGCCAGCAGCTTGGGAGGAGGACAGGGGACGAAAAAACTGTTTTTT
cdr3_aa: CASSLGGGQGTKKLFF

v_call: TRBV30
cdr3_length: 12
d_call: -
j_call: TRBJ1-2
clone_size: -
cdr3_nt: TGTGCCTGGAGTATTCAGTCCGGGGGGTACACCTTC
cdr3_aa: CAWSIQSGGYTF

v_call: TRBV3-1/TRBV3-2
cdr3_length: 16
d_call: -
j_call: TRBJ1-2
clone_size: -
cdr3_nt: TGTGCCAGCAGCCAGGGTCAGGGGAGCTGGACCTATGGCTACACCTTC
cdr3_aa: CASSQGQGSWTYGYTF

v_call: TRBV3-1/TRBV3-2
cdr3_length: 14
d_call: -
j_call: TRBJ2-5
clone_size: -
cdr3_nt: TGTGCCAGCAGCCCCCGGGACTTACAAGAGACCCAGTACTTC
cdr3_aa: CASSPRDLQETQYF

v_call: TRBV6-1
cdr3_length: 18
d_call: TRBD1
j_call: TRBJ2-3
clone_size: -
cdr3_nt: TGTGCCAGCAGGGAACAGAAGACAGGGAACCACTGGGCAGATACGCAGTATTTT
cdr3_aa: CASREQKTGNHWADTQYF

v_call: TRBV21-1
cdr3_length: 16
d_call: -
j_call: TRBJ1-1
clone_size: -
cdr3_nt: TGTGCCAGCAGCAGAAACGGACAGGGAGGAGGGACTGAAGCTTTCTTT
cdr3_aa: CASSRNGQGGGTEAFF

v_call: TRBV9
cdr3_length: 19
d_call: TRBD2
j_call: TRBJ2-1
clone_size: once
cdr3_nt: TGTGCCAGCAGCAAGGGACTAGCGGGGGGGCCTGGTACCTACAATGAGCAGTTCTTC
cdr3_aa: CASSKGLAGGPGTYNEQFF

v_call: TRBV30
cdr3_length: 16
d_call: -
j_call: TRBJ1-6
clone_size: -
cdr3_nt: TGTGCCTGGAGTGTACTCGGGAGCTCCTATAATTCACCCCTCCACTTT
cdr3_aa: CAWSVLGSSYNSPLHF

v_call: TRBV12-3/TRBV12-4
cdr3_length: 13
d_call: -
j_call: TRBJ1-2
clone_size: -
cdr3_nt: TGTGCCAGCAGCCGGACATTCAACTATGGCTACACCTTC
cdr3_aa: CASSRTFNYGYTF

v_call: TRBV16
cdr3_length: 13
d_call: -
j_call: TRBJ2-1
clone_size: -
cdr3_nt: TGTGCCAGCAGCCAATCGTCGTTGAATGAGCAGTTCTTC
cdr3_aa: CASSQSSLNEQFF

v_call: TRBV5-1
cdr3_length: 16
d_call: TRBD2
j_call: TRBJ2-5
clone_size: -
cdr3_nt: TGCGCCAGCAGCCCACGTAGCGGGGCCGGCCAAGAGACCCAGTACTTC
cdr3_aa: CASSPRSGAGQETQYF

v_call: TRBV13
cdr3_length: 16
d_call: TRBD1
j_call: TRBJ2-7
clone_size: -
cdr3_nt: TGTGCCAGCAGCCTCAGGGGGCGCGGGATAACCTACGAGCAGTACTTC
cdr3_aa: CASSLRGRGITYEQYF

v_call: TRBV11-2
cdr3_length: 13
d_call: -
j_call: TRBJ2-7
clone_size: -
cdr3_nt: TGTGCCAGCAGCTTAAACAGGGCTGGCGAGCAGTACTTC
cdr3_aa: CASSLNRAGEQYF

v_call: TRBV5-4
cdr3_length: 14
d_call: TRBD1
j_call: TRBJ2-5
clone_size: -
cdr3_nt: TGTGCCAGCAGCACGCGGACAGGTCAAGAGACCCAGTACTTC
cdr3_aa: CASSTRTGQETQYF

v_call: TRBV4-1
cdr3_length: 16
d_call: TRBD2
j_call: TRBJ2-3
clone_size: -
cdr3_nt: TGCGCCAGCAGCCAACCGGGACTAGGTCGTATAGATACGCAGTATTTT
cdr3_aa: CASSQPGLGRIDTQYF

v_call: TRBV28
cdr3_length: 14
d_call: -
j_call: TRBJ1-2
clone_size: -
cdr3_nt: TGTGCCACCTATGTCCCAGGGGAGGGTTATGGCTACACCTTC
cdr3_aa: CATYVPGEGYGYTF

v_call: TRBV11-2
cdr3_length: 14
d_call: -
j_call: TRBJ2-5
clone_size: -
cdr3_nt: TGTGCCAGCAGCTTACTTGTGGGCACGGAGACCCAGTACTTC
cdr3_aa: CASSLLVGTETQYF

v_call: TRBV7-9
cdr3_length: 12
d_call: -
j_call: TRBJ1-1
clone_size: few
cdr3_nt: TGTGCCAGCCGAGGGAGGAACACTGAAGCTTTCTTT
cdr3_aa: CASRGRNTEAFF

v_call: TRBV15
cdr3_length: 14
d_call: -
j_call: TRBJ1-1
clone_size: -
cdr3_nt: TGTGCCACCAGCAGTGGGGGCGCGAGAACTGAAGCTTTCTTT
cdr3_aa: CATSSGGARTEAFF

v_call: TRBV6-5
cdr3_length: 13
d_call: -
j_call: TRBJ1-1
clone_size: -
cdr3_nt: TGTGCCACGAAAGGGCAGGGGTTAACTGAAGCTTTCTTT
cdr3_aa: CATKGQGLTEAFF

v_call: TRBV7-2
cdr3_length: 14
d_call: TRBD1
j_call: TRBJ2-7
clone_size: -
cdr3_nt: TGTGCCAGCAGCCCAGGGGGCCGCTCCTACGAGCAGTACTTC
cdr3_aa: CASSPGGRSYEQYF

v_call: TRBV6-1
cdr3_length: 15
d_call: TRBD2
j_call: TRBJ2-7
clone_size: -
cdr3_nt: TGTGCCAGCAGTGAGCCGGGACTAGCGCCCTACGAGCAGTACTTC
cdr3_aa: CASSEPGLAPYEQYF

v_call: TRBV6-6
cdr3_length: 15
d_call: TRBD1
j_call: TRBJ2-7
clone_size: -
cdr3_nt: TGTGCCAGCAGTCCCTCGGGACAGGGGAGCAACGAGCAGTACTTC
cdr3_aa: CASSPSGQGSNEQYF

v_call: TRBV18
cdr3_length: 17
d_call: TRBD1
j_call: TRBJ1-2
clone_size: -
cdr3_nt: TGTGCCAGCTCACCTCCAGTACCGGGACAGGGGAAGTTGGGCTACACCTTC
cdr3_aa: CASSPPVPGQGKLGYTF

v_call: TRBV28
cdr3_length: 13
d_call: -
j_call: TRBJ2-1
clone_size: -
cdr3_nt: TGTGCCACCAAGGACAGCCACTACAATGAGCAGTTCTTC
cdr3_aa: CATKDSHYNEQFF

v_call: TRBV5-1
cdr3_length: 15
d_call: TRBD1
j_call: TRBJ1-1
clone_size: -
cdr3_nt: TGCGCCAGCAGCGGGGACAGGGGATTTGACACTGAAGCTTTCTTT
cdr3_aa: CASSGDRGFDTEAFF